This T cell receptor beta chain comes out of a study of graft-versus-host responses after intestinal transplantation. Germline V CDR1 and CDR2: SGHRS, YFSETQ. This CDR3 comprises 18 residues. The J segment lost 9 bases and the V segment lost 1 base, leaving 12 bases of the junction unmatched. The graft tissue was processed, and this released both intraepithelial and lamina propria lymphocytes. The repertoire was sequenced with immunoSEQ multiplex PCR; TCRdb's copy has only in-frame clones and lacks some. Here the sample spans more than 13,000 clones, approximately 70% being singletons. The source material was ileum tissue, sampled 700 to 800 days after intestinal transplantation. The genes are TRBV5-1 and TRBJ2-1; 14 bases fit TRBD2. This receptor was identified in a human patient who received an intestinal transplant, so some T cells may come from the graft donor. In DNA, the CDR3 is TGCGCCAGCAGCTTGAAGGGATGGGGGACTAGCGGGAGAGCTGAGCAGTTCTTC. Protein: CASSLKGWGTSGRAEQFF.